This TCR beta chain was sequenced for a study of cytomegalovirus exposure and HLA in healthy donors. Vbeta (60) and Jbeta (13) primers were used in the PCR. The protocol was immunoSEQ multiplex PCR, while the TCRdb copy is restricted to in-frame clones and leaves out a portion. The profile shows 280,000 or so clones, about 90% of them singletons. This receptor was identified in a woman aged 18-29 years in good health and CMV-seronegative. The sequenced sample consisted of PBMCs.

This chain's CDR3 is CASSLVGQADTQYF. In DNA form, the CDR3 reads TGTGCCAGCAGCTTAGTAGGACAGGCAGATACGCAGTATTTT. V and J are TRBV9 and TRBJ2-3, with 7 bases identical to TRBD1. The CDR3 length is 14 residues. The junction had 6 bases not matched to a gene; V was cut back by 4 bases and J by 4 bases. Germline CDR1 reads SGDLS; CDR2 reads YYNGEE.